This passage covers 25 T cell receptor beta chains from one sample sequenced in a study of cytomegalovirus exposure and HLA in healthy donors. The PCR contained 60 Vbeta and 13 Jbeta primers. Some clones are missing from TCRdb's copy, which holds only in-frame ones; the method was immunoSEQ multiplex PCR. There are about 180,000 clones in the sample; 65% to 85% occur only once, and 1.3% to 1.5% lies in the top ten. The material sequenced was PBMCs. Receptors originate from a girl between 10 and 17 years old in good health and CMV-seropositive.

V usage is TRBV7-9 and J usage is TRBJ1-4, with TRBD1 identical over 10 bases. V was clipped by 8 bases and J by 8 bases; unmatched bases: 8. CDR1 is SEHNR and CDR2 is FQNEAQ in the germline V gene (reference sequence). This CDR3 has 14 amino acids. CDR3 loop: CASRQGATGEKLFF. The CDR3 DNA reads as TGTGCCAGCCGACAGGGGGCCACTGGGGAAAAACTGTTTTTT.

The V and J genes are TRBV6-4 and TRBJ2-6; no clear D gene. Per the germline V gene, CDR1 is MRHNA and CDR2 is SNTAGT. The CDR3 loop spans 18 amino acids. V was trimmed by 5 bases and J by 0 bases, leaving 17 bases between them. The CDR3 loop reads CASSFPGDTYSGANVLTF. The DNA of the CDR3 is TGTGCCAGCAGTTTTCCCGGTGACACTTACTCTGGGGCCAACGTCCTGACTTTC.

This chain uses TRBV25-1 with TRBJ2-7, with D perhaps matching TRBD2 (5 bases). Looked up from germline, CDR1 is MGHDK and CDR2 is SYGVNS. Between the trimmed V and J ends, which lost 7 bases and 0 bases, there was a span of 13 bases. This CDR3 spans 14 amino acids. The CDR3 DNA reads TGTGCCAGCACCTCCAGCGGCTTCTCCTACGAGCAGTACTTC. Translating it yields CASTSSGFSYEQYF.

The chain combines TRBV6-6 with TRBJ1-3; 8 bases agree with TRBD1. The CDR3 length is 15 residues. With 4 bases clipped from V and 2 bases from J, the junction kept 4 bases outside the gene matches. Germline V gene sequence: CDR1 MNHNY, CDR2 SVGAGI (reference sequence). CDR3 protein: CASSFTGGAGNTIYF. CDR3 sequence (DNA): TGTGCCAGCAGTTTTACAGGGGGTGCTGGAAACACCATATATTTT.

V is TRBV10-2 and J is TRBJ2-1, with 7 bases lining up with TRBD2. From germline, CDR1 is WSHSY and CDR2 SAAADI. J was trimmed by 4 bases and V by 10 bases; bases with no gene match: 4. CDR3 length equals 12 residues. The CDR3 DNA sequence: TGCGCCACCGAACTAGCGTACAATGAGCAGTTCTTC. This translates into CATELAYNEQFF.

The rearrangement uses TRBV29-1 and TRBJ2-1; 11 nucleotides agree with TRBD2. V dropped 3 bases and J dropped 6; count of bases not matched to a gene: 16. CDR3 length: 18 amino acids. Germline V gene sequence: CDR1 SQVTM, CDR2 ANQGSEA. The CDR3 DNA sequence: TGCAGCGTTGAGGGGTCAGCTGCCCTAGCGGGAGGTGGCAATGAGCAGTTCTTC. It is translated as CSVEGSAALAGGGNEQFF.

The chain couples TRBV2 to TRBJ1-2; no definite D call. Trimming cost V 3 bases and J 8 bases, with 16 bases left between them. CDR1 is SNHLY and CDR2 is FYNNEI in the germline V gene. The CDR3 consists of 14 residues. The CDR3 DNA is TGTGCCAGCAGTGATGGGTCTGGCGGCGGGGGCTACACCTTC. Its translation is CASSDGSGGGGYTF.

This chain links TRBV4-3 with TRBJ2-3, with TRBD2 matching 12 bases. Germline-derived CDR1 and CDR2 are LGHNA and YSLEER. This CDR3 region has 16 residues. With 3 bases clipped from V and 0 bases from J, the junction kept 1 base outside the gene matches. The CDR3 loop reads CASSHGTSGSTDTQYF. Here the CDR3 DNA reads TGCGCCAGCAGCCACGGGACTAGCGGGAGCACAGATACGCAGTATTTT.

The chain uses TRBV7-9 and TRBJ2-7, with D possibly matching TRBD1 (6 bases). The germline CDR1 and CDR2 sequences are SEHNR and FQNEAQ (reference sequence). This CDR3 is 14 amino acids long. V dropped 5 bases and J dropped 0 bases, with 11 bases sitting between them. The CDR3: CASSDDRSSYEQYF. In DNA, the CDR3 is TGTGCCAGCAGCGACGACAGGAGCTCCTACGAGCAGTACTTC.

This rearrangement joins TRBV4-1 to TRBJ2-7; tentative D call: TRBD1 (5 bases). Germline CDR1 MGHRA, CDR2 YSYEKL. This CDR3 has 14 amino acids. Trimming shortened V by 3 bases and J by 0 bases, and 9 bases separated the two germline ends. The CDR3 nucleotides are TGCGCCAGCAGCCATACACAGGACTCCTACGAGCAGTACTTC. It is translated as CASSHTQDSYEQYF.

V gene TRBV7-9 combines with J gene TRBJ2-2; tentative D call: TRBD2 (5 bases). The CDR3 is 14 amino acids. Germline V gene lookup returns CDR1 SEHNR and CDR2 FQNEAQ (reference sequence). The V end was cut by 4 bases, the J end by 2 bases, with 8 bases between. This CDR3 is CASSSLANTGELFF. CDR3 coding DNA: TGTGCCAGCAGCTCCCTAGCCAACACCGGGGAGCTGTTTTTT.

CDR3 nucleotides: TGTGCCAGCAGTGGATACAGGGGAACAGATACGCAGTATTTT. The encoded protein is CASSGYRGTDTQYF. The chain links TRBV6-5 to TRBJ2-3, with 7 bases fitting TRBD1. The ends lost 5 bases at V and 3 bases at J; junction bases unmatched: 5. Germline CDR1 reads MNHEY; CDR2 reads SVGAGI. This CDR3 contains 14 residues.

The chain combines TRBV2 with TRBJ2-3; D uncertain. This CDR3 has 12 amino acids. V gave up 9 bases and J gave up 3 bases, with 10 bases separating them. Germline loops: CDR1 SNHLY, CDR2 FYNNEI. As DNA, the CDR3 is TGTGCCAGTCTTAGATTAACAGATACGCAGTATTTT. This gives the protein CASLRLTDTQYF.

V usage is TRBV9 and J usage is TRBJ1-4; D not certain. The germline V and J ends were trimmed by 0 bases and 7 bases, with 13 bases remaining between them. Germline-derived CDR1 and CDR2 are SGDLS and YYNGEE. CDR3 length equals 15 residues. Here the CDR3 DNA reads TGTGCCAGCAGCGTAGAGTCGACGGCGGCTGAAAAACTGTTTTTT. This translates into CASSVESTAAEKLFF.

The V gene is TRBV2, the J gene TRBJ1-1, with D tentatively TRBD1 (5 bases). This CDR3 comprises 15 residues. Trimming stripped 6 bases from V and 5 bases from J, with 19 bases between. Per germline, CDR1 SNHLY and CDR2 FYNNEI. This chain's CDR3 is CASRANIQGSTEAFF. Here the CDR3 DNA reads TGTGCCAGCAGAGCTAATATTCAGGGTTCGACTGAAGCTTTCTTT.

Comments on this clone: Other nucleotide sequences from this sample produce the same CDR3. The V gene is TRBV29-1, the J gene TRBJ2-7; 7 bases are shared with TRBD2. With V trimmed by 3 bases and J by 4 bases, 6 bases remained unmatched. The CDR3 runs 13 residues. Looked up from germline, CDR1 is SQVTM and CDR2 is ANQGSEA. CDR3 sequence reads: CSVEEGGVYEQYF. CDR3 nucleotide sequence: TGCAGCGTTGAGGAGGGAGGGGTGTACGAGCAGTACTTC.

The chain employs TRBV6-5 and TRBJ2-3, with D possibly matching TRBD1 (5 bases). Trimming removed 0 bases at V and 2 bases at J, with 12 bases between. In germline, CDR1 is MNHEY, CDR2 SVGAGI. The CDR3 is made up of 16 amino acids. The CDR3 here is CASSYSNQGVTDTQYF. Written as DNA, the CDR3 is TGTGCCAGCAGTTACTCGAACCAGGGCGTCACAGATACGCAGTATTTT.

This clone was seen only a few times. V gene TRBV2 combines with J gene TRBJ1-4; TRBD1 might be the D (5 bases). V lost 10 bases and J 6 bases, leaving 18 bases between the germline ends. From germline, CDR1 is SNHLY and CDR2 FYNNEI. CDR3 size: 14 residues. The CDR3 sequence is CATLPFQGDEKLFF. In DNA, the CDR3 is TGTGCCACCCTGCCATTTCAAGGGGATGAAAAACTGTTTTTT.

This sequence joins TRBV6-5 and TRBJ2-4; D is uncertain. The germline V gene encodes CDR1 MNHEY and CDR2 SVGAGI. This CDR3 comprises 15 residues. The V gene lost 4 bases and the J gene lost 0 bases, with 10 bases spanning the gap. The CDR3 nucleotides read TGTGCCAGCAGTTCTTCTAATCTAGCCAAAAACATTCAGTACTTC. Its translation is CASSSSNLAKNIQYF.

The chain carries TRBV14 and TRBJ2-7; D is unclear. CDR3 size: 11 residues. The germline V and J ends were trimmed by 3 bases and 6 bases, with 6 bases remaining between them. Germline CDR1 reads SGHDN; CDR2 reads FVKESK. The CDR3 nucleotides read TGTGCCAGCAGCCATGCGTCCGAGCAGTACTTC. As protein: CASSHASEQYF.

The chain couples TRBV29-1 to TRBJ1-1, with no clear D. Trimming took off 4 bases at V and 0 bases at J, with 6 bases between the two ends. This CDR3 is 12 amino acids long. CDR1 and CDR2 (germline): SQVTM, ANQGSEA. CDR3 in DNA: TGCAGCGTTGGAGGCATGAACACTGAAGCTTTCTTT. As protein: CSVGGMNTEAFF. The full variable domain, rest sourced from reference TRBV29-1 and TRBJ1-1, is SAVISQKPSRDICQRGTSLTIQCQVDSQVTMMFWYRQQPGQSLTLIATANQGSEATYESGFVIDKFPISRPNLTFSTLTVSNMSPEDSSIYLCSVGGMNTEAFFGQGTRLTVV.

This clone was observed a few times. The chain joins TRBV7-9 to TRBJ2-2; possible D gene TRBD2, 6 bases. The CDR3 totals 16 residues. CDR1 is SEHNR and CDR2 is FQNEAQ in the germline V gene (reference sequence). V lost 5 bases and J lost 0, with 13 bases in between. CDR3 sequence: CASSDRESSNTGELFF. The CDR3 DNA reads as TGTGCCAGCAGCGATCGGGAGAGTTCGAACACCGGGGAGCTGTTTTTT.

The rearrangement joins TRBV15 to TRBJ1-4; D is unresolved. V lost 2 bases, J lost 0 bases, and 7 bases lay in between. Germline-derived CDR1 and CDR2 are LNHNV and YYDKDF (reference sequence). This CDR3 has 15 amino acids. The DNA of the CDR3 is TGTGCCACCAGCAGACTCGGGGCAACTAATGAAAAACTGTTTTTT. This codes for CATSRLGATNEKLFF.

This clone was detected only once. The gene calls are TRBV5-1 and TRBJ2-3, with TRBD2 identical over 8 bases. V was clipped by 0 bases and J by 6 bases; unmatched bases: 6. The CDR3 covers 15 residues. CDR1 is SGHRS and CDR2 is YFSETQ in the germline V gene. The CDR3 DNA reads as TGCGCCAGCAGCTTGGTCGGGAGGGCCCCCGATACGCAGTATTTT. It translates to CASSLVGRAPDTQYF. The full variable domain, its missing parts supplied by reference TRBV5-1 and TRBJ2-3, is KAGVTQTPRYLIKTRGQQVTLSCSPISGHRSVSWYQQTPGQGLQFLFEYFSETQRNKGNFPGRFSGRQFSNSRSEMNVSTLELGDSALYLCASSLVGRAPDTQYFGPGTRLTVL.

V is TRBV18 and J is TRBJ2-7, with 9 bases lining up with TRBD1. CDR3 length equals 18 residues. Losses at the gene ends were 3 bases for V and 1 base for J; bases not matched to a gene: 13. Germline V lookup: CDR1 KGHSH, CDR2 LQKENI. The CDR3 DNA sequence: TGTGCCAGCTCACCCACTTACAGGGGGCGTCTAAGGTCCTACGAGCAGTACTTC. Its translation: CASSPTYRGRLRSYEQYF.